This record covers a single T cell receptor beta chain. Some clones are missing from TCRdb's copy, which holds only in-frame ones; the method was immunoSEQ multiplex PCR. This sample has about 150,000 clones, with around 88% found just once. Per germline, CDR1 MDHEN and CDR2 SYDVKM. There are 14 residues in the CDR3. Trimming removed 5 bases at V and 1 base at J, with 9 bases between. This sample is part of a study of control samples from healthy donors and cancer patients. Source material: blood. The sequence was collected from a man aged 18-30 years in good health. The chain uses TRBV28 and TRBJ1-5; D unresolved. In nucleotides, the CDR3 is TGTGCCAGCAGTATCAAACAAAGCAATCAGCCCCAGCATTTT. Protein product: CASSIKQSNQPQHF. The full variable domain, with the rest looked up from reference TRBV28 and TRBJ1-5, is DVKVTQSSRYLVKRTGEKVFLECVQDMDHENMFWYRQDPGLGLRLIYFSYDVKMKEKGDIPEGYSVSREKKERFSLILESASTNQTSMYLCASSIKQSNQPQHFGDGTRLSIL.